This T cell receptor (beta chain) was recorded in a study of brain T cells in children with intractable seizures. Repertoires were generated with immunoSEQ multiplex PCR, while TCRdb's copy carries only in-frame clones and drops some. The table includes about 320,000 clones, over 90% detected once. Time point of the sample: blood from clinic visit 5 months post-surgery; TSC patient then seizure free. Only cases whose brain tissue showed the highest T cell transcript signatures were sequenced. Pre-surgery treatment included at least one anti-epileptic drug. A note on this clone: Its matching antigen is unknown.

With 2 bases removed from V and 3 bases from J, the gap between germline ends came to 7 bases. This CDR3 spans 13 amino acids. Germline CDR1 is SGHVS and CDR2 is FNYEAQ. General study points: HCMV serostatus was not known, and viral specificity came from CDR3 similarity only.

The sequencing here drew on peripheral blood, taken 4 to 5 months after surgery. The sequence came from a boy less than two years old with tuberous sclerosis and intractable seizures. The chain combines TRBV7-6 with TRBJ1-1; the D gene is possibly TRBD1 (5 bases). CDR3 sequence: CASSLSRDTEAFF. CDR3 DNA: TGTGCCAGCAGCTTAAGCAGGGACACTGAAGCTTTCTTT.